This TCR beta chain stems from a study of tumor-infiltrating lymphocytes in primary liver carcinoma. Background on the study: Samples yielded about 3.65 to 8 million productive TCRbeta reads, similar across tissue types. Overall study findings and caveats: When set against blood, tumors had a significantly higher top-250-clone fraction (p = 0.039).

A constant-region primer primed TCR beta cDNA synthesis from 450 to 550 ng of total RNA. What produced the TCR beta libraries was three nested multiplex PCR rounds using slightly modified ARM-PCR. The first two PCR rounds used TRBV1-TRBV30 forward primers with a C-beta reverse primer, 10 to 11 cycles each. TCRdb called the multiplex PCR reads again in MiXCR, with one record for every CDR3 protein. This sample has fewer than 250,000 distinct CDR3 sequences, with around 85% found just once. Both RNA and DNA were isolated together from around 18-30 mg of bulk tissue that had not been sorted. Looked up from germline, CDR1 is SEHNR and CDR2 is FQNEAQ (reference sequence). This CDR3 region has 14 residues. Comment on this clonotype: Its antigen is unknown. Its ends do not fully match the called genes, so a read error is possible.

The source material was tumor tissue from primary liver carcinoma. The TCR sequence derives from a man aged 40-49 years with primary liver carcinoma and hepatitis B virus infection. The chain joins TRBV7-9 to TRBJ2-3, with a possible D match to TRBD2 (6 bases). CDR3: CAISRETGADTQYF. In nucleotides, the CDR3 is TGTGCCATCAGCCGGGAGACGGGAGCCGATACGCAGTATTTT.